The 30 T cell receptor beta chains reported below all come from one sample, sequenced in a study of tumor-infiltrating lymphocytes in primary liver carcinoma. TCR beta cDNA was made from roughly 450 ng total RNA with a constant-region primer. Slightly modified ARM-PCR served as the procedure for the TCR beta libraries. These libraries came from three rounds of nested multiplex PCR. Primers for the first two PCR rounds were TRBV1-TRBV30 forward primers and a C-beta reverse primer (approximately 10 cycles per round). TCRdb re-called the multiplex PCR reads through MiXCR, storing one row per CDR3 protein. The sample has about 92,000 distinct CDR3 sequences, 55% to 75% seen once; the top ten hold roughly 27%. Between roughly 20 and 30 mg of unsorted bulk tissue served as the source from which RNA and DNA were co-extracted. Sequencing used tumor-adjacent normal liver tissue. The receptors were sampled from a man aged 35 to 55 with primary liver carcinoma and hepatitis B virus infection.

This rearrangement joins TRBV12-3 or TRBV12-4 to TRBJ2-5; no definite D call. There are 14 residues in the CDR3. V was trimmed by 2 bases and J by 2 bases, leaving 9 bases between them. In DNA, the CDR3 is TGTGCCAGCAGTTTATGGCAGGCTCAAGAGACCCAGTACTTC. It yields the protein CASSLWQAQETQYF.

Many counts were recorded for this clonotype. This sequence joins TRBV10-2 and TRBJ1-1; possible D gene TRBD1, 5 bases. The CDR3 runs 13 residues. The germline V gene encodes CDR1 WSHSY and CDR2 SAAADI. V lost 3 bases and J 6 bases, leaving 11 bases between the germline ends. CDR3 in amino acids: CASSELGAAEAFF. The CDR3 DNA sequence: TGCGCCAGCAGTGAATTAGGGGCCGCTGAAGCTTTCTTT.

A note on this clonotype: This could be a read error, since a much larger clone is one nucleotide away. This chain connects TRBV4-2 to TRBJ1-6; D is perhaps TRBD1 (5 bases). The V gene's germline CDR1 is LGHNA and CDR2 YNFKEQ. The CDR3 is made up of 15 amino acids. The CDR3 is CVSSQDWDQRSPLHF. For the CDR3, the DNA is TGTGTCAGCAGCCAAGATTGGGACCAAAGGTCACCCCTCCACTTT.

V is TRBV29-1 and J is TRBJ2-5, with D hard to call. The CDR3 spans 13 residues. V lost 3 bases to trimming and J lost 7 bases, with 15 bases between them. CDR1 is SQVTM, CDR2 ANQGSEA, per germline. The CDR3 nucleotides read TGCAGCGTTGACCGGTACATTGATGGGACCCAGTACTTC. It codes for CSVDRYIDGTQYF.

A note on this clonotype: At one end the junction does not follow the germline gene, possibly because of a read error. CDR3 protein: CARSSRLAGAYGELFF. Written as DNA, the CDR3 is TGTGCCAGGAGCTCGAGACTAGCGGGAGCTTACGGGGAGCTGTTTTTT. The V and J genes are TRBV5-4 and TRBJ2-2; 12 nucleotides match TRBD2. The length of the CDR3 is 16 residues. Germline V gene lookup returns CDR1 SGHNT and CDR2 YYREEE (reference sequence).

As for this clonotype: At one end, the junction sequence differs from germline, possibly due to a read error. The chain joins TRBV29-1 to TRBJ2-2; the match to TRBD1 covers 7 bases. The CDR3 loop spans 14 amino acids. Germline V gene lookup returns CDR1 SQVTM and CDR2 ANQGSEA. In nucleotides, the CDR3 is TGCAGCGTCGGGACAGCCTCGACCACCGGGGAGCTGTTCTTT. This encodes CSVGTASTTGELFF.

The chain has TRBV5-1 and TRBJ2-1; the D gene is possibly TRBD2 (5 bases). The CDR3 is 17 residues long. V shed 1 base and J shed 0 bases, with 14 bases lying between them. CDR1 is SGHRS and CDR2 is YFSETQ in the germline V gene. The CDR3: CASSLFGGPSSYNEQFF. The CDR3 region has the DNA TGCGCCAGCAGCTTGTTTGGCGGGCCCAGCTCCTACAATGAGCAGTTCTTC.

The table lists this clonotype with a count of one. The final CDR3 position lacks the conserved phenylalanine or tryptophan, pointing to a likely read error. The J gene is TRBJ2-7, the V gene TRBV4-1; either TRBD1 or TRBD2 may fit D (5 bases each). CDR3 length: 14 amino acids. Looked up from germline, CDR1 is MGHRA and CDR2 is YSYEKL. For the CDR3, the DNA is TGCACCAGCAGCCAAGAGGGGCAGGCCTACGAGCAGTACCTC. Its translation: CTSSQEGQAYEQYL.

The chain recombines TRBV6-1 with TRBJ2-1; D call uncertain. Germline V CDR1 and CDR2: MNHNS, SASEGT. The CDR3 totals 15 residues. The V and J ends lost 5 bases and 1 base respectively, with 12 bases between them. CDR3 nucleotide sequence: TGTGCCAGCAGTCCTCTTCATGGTTCCTACAATGAGCAGTTCTTC. Its protein is CASSPLHGSYNEQFF.

On this clonotype itself: The junction departs from germline at one end; a sequencing error may be responsible. V gene TRBV14 combines with J gene TRBJ2-6; D perhaps matches TRBD1 (5 bases). The CDR3 is 16 amino acids. The germline V gene encodes CDR1 SGHDN and CDR2 FVKESK. The CDR3 DNA follows: TGTGCCAGCAGTCGCGAGAGGACCTCTGGGGCCAACATCCTGACTTTC. It is translated as CASSRERTSGANILTF.

The rearrangement joins TRBV11-2 to TRBJ2-5, with TRBD1 identical over 9 bases. CDR3 length equals 14 residues. With 6 bases clipped from V and 4 bases from J, the junction kept 6 bases outside the gene matches. The V gene's germline CDR1 is SGHAT and CDR2 FQNNGV. This chain's CDR3 is CASRLGTGRETQYF. CDR3 nucleotide sequence: TGTGCCAGCAGGTTGGGGACAGGGCGAGAGACCCAGTACTTC.

On this clonotype itself: A read error may produce the germline difference seen at one junction end. The rearrangement joins TRBV12-3 or TRBV12-4 to TRBJ2-7, with D possibly called TRBD1 or TRBD2 (6 bases each). The CDR3 spans 15 residues. CDR3 nucleotides: TGTGCCTGCAGCCGTATAGGGGGGTTGTCCTACGAGCAGTACTTC. This gives the protein CACSRIGGLSYEQYF.

As for this clonotype: A read error may produce the germline difference seen at one junction end. The J gene is TRBJ2-5, the V gene TRBV9; no firm D call. The CDR3 contains 13 residues. Germline V gene sequence: CDR1 SGDLS, CDR2 YYNGEE. In DNA form, the CDR3 reads TGTGCCAGCAGCGTAGGCGTCCAAAAGACCCAGCACTTC. This encodes CASSVGVQKTQHF.

To note about this clonotype: Because the CDR3 is missing its conserved closing phenylalanine or tryptophan, this is likely a read error. The chain carries TRBV5-1 and TRBJ2-2; maybe TRBD2 (6 bases). Trimming took off 5 bases at V and 6 bases at J, with 11 bases between the two ends. Germline assignment: CDR1 SGHRS and CDR2 YFSETQ. The CDR3 totals 13 residues. CDR3: CASSIREAGELFY. The CDR3 DNA reads as TGCGCCAGCAGTATCAGGGAGGCCGGGGAGCTGTTTTAT.

With regard to this clonotype: A read error may account for a junction end that differs from germline. V usage is TRBV13 and J usage is TRBJ2-3; D possibly uses TRBD1 or TRBD2 (5 bases each). The CDR3 spans 15 residues. CDR1 PRHDT and CDR2 FYEKMQ come from the germline V gene (reference sequence). The CDR3 here is CPSSLGRKYGGTQYF. CDR3 coding DNA: TGTCCCAGCAGCTTGGGACGGAAGTACGGCGGTACGCAGTATTTT.

This clonotype occurred many times. The rearrangement joins TRBV4-1 to TRBJ2-3, with no clear D. CDR1 MGHRA and CDR2 YSYEKL come from the germline V gene. The CDR3 runs to 13 residues. V shed 4 bases and J shed 9 bases, with 14 bases lying between them. The CDR3 bases are TGCGCCAGCAGCCTCTCAAGGGATGCAACGCAGTATTTT. Residues: CASSLSRDATQYF.

This clonotype was picked up a small number of times. This may be a read error: a much more frequent sequence differs by one nucleotide. This chain connects TRBV29-1 to TRBJ2-1, with 11 bases identical to TRBD2. This CDR3 contains 13 residues. The V gene end was trimmed by 5 bases and the J gene end by 8 bases; junction bases not matched to a gene: 5. Germline loops: CDR1 SQVTM, CDR2 ANQGSEA. CDR3 in DNA: TGCAGCGTTCTGGGACTAGCGGACGATGAGCAGTTCTTC. This codes for CSVLGLADDEQFF.

The chain links TRBV23-1 to TRBJ2-7, with D tentatively TRBD1 (6 bases). TRBV23-1 counts as an open reading frame of uncertain function. CDR3 length equals 16 residues. V was shortened by 2 bases and J by 1 base, with 15 bases between the two germline ends. In DNA form, the CDR3 reads TGCGCCAGCAGTCAACTGACAGGTCCCGAATCCTACGAGCAGTACTTC. Encoded protein: CASSQLTGPESYEQYF.

The V call is TRBV2, the J call TRBJ2-1; maybe TRBD1 (5 bases). The CDR3 totals 15 residues. Trimming shortened V by 5 bases and J by 3 bases, and 14 bases separated the two germline ends. Germline CDR1 and CDR2: SNHLY and FYNNEI. CDR3 sequence reads: CASSSQGVYYNEQFF. The CDR3 DNA sequence: TGTGCCAGCAGTTCGCAAGGGGTATACTACAATGAGCAGTTCTTC.

Points on this clonotype: One junction end disagrees with the germline gene, perhaps due to a read error. The CDR3 nucleotides are TGTGCCAGCGGCTTAGAGGTTGAAGAGACGCAGTACTTC. Amino acid sequence: CASGLEVEETQYF. This rearrangement joins TRBV11-2 to TRBJ2-5, with D uncertain. The germline V gene has CDR1 SGHAT and CDR2 FQNNGV. This CDR3 spans 13 amino acids.

Comments on this clonotype: This CDR3 is missing its conserved last phenylalanine or tryptophan, likely due to a read error. This chain links TRBV6-1 with TRBJ2-3; D not certain. The V gene's germline CDR1 is MNHNS and CDR2 SASEGT. The CDR3 runs 13 residues. The germline V and J ends were trimmed by 0 bases and 6 bases, with 7 bases remaining between them. In nucleotides, the CDR3 is TGTGCCAGCAGTGAAGCTCGGGTGGATACGCAGTATTAT. Its protein product is CASSEARVDTQYY.

Of note for this clonotype: This CDR3 is missing its conserved last phenylalanine or tryptophan, likely due to a read error. V gene TRBV10-3 combines with J gene TRBJ2-7; D uncertain. Per the germline V gene, CDR1 is ENHRY and CDR2 is SYGVKD. The V end lost 10 bases, the J end lost 5 bases, and 21 bases lay between the germline ends. This CDR3 has 14 amino acids. CDR3 protein: CATSTSVGLDEQYI. CDR3 coding DNA: TGTGCCACGTCGACCAGCGTGGGCCTGGACGAGCAGTACATC.

The chain couples TRBV6-1 to TRBJ2-3; a possible D gene is TRBD2 (7 bases). Germline assignment: CDR1 MNHNS and CDR2 SASEGT. The CDR3 sequence is 22 residues long. V was shortened by 10 bases and J by 4 bases, with 42 bases between the two germline ends. CDR3 nucleotides: TGTGCCAACAGCCCGAACAGGGCCCGTTGGGGTTCGGCGGGAGCTCGGGCAGATACGCAGTATTTT. Encoded protein: CANSPNRARWGSAGARADTQYF.

A remark on this clonotype: With a much larger clone just one base away, this may be a read error. J is TRBJ2-7 and V is TRBV5-5; D perhaps matches TRBD1 (6 bases). Germline V gene data show CDR1 as SGHKS and CDR2 as YYEKEE (reference sequence). The CDR3 loop spans 17 amino acids. CDR3 sequence reads: CVSSFRTGQGSSYEQYF. The CDR3 bases are TGTGTCAGCAGCTTTAGAACCGGGCAGGGGAGCTCCTACGAGCAGTACTTC.

This clonotype was seen a handful of times. One base away lies a much larger clone, so this may be a sequencing read error. V is TRBV29-1 and J is TRBJ2-3; D unclear. CDR3 length equals 13 residues. CDR1 and CDR2 from the germline V gene are SQVTM and ANQGSEA. V was trimmed by 3 bases and J by 0 bases, leaving 7 bases between them. The CDR3 DNA follows: TGCAGCGTTGACGAAACTAGCACAGATACGCAGTATTTT. Translating gives CSVDETSTDTQYF.

The chain employs TRBV5-1 and TRBJ1-5; tentative D call: TRBD1 (5 bases). The ends were cut back, 2 bases at V and 1 base at J, with 10 bases in the middle. In germline, CDR1 is SGHRS, CDR2 YFSETQ. CDR3 size: 15 residues. The CDR3, as DNA: TGCGCCAGCAGCTTCCAGGGAACGAGCAATCAGCCCCAGCATTTT. Protein sequence: CASSFQGTSNQPQHF.

With respect to this clonotype: Mismatch with germline at one junction end may stem from a read error. The J gene is TRBJ2-7, the V gene TRBV11-2; 7 bases fit TRBD1. The CDR3 is 15 amino acids. Germline V CDR1 and CDR2: SGHAT, FQNNGV. The CDR3 DNA sequence: TGTGCCAGCACCCTAACACCGGGACAGATTTACGAGCAGTATTTC. Translated, it gives CASTLTPGQIYEQYF.

The chain combines TRBV29-1 with TRBJ2-1, with D perhaps matching TRBD1 or TRBD2 (5 bases each). Germline lookup yields CDR1 SQVTM and CDR2 ANQGSEA. The CDR3 sequence is 11 residues long. The germline V and J ends were trimmed by 1 base and 9 bases, with 7 bases remaining between them. This chain's CDR3 is CSVEGGTEQFF. CDR3 DNA sequence: TGCAGCGTTGAAGGGGGGACTGAGCAGTTCTTC.

Concerning this clonotype itself: At one end, the junction sequence differs from germline, possibly due to a read error. The rearrangement uses TRBV14 and TRBJ2-1, with D possibly being TRBD1 or TRBD2 (5 bases each). Per the germline V gene, CDR1 is SGHDN and CDR2 is FVKESK. The CDR3 has 16 amino acids. CDR3 nucleotides: TGTGCCAGCAGCGTCATCCGGGACCCCAAATACAATGAGCTGTTCTTC. Its protein product is CASSVIRDPKYNELFF.

Notes on this clonotype: Being one base from a much bigger clone, this may be a read error. This sequence joins TRBV6-1 and TRBJ2-1, with TRBD2 matching over 8 bases. Germline-derived CDR1 and CDR2 are MNHNS and SASEGT. The CDR3 is made up of 15 amino acids. J lost 7 bases, V lost 7 bases, and 12 bases had no gene match. CDR3 sequence (DNA): TGTGCCAGCAAGGGCACTAGCGGAGGGTCTAATGAGCAGTTCTTC. Protein product: CASKGTSGGSNEQFF.